What follows are 17 T cell receptor beta chains derived from one specimen sequenced in a study of T cells after yellow fever vaccination. From the 5' RACE reads, TCRdb called clonotypes with MiXCR, one entry per CDR3 protein. Of around 500,000 distinct CDR3 sequences listed, 21% are singletons. The source was PBMCs, collected around 3 weeks after the first yellow fever vaccination. The receptor set was obtained from a man aged 18 to 29 who received the YFV17D yellow fever vaccine.

The genes are TRBV7-6 and TRBJ2-2; D is uncertain. Germline CDR1 SGHVS, CDR2 FNYEAQ. Trimming pared 5 bases from V and 5 bases from J, leaving 15 bases between. The CDR3 extends over 15 amino acids. The CDR3 protein is CASSAGYAQTGELFF. The DNA of the CDR3 is TGTGCCAGCAGCGCCGGCTACGCCCAAACCGGGGAGCTGTTTTTT.

In this sample, this clonotype turned up many times. The chain joins TRBV7-2 to TRBJ1-6; D is perhaps TRBD1 (5 bases). The CDR3 runs to 15 residues. Germline values: CDR1 SGHTA, CDR2 FQGNSA. The V gene lost 2 bases and the J gene lost 5 bases, with 10 bases spanning the gap. In nucleotides, the CDR3 is TGTGCCAGCAGCTTATCGGGGCCTCATAATTCACCCCTCCACTTT. This translates into CASSLSGPHNSPLHF.

This clonotype turned up a few times. The genes are TRBV7-2 and TRBJ1-1, with D hard to call. CDR1 is SGHTA and CDR2 is FQGNSA in the germline V gene. CDR3 length: 14 amino acids. V lost 0 bases and J lost 6, with 11 bases in between. CDR3 sequence reads: CASSLAGTSAEAFF. Here the CDR3 DNA reads TGTGCCAGCAGCTTAGCGGGCACGAGCGCTGAAGCTTTCTTT. Full variable domain (remainder filled in from reference TRBV7-2 and TRBJ1-1): GAGVSQSPSNKVTEKGKDVELRCDPISGHTALYWYRQSLGQGLEFLIYFQGNSAPDKSGLPSDRFSAERTGGSVSTLTIQRTQQEDSAVYLCASSLAGTSAEAFFGQGTRLTVV.

CDR3 in amino acids: CASSPGITYNSPLHF. The CDR3 region has the DNA TGTGCCAGCAGTCCAGGGATCACCTATAATTCACCCCTCCACTTT. The chain is built from TRBV27 and TRBJ1-6; possible D gene TRBD1, 5 bases. The CDR3 extends over 15 amino acids. Germline loops: CDR1 MNHEY, CDR2 SMNVEV (reference sequence). Trimming removed 5 bases from V and 2 bases from J, with 10 bases in between.

This clonotype was counted only a few times. CDR3 amino acids: CASSNEWVGTALSSYTF. CDR3 nucleotide sequence: TGTGCCAGCAGTAACGAGTGGGTGGGGACAGCGCTGAGCTCCTACACCTTC. This sequence joins TRBV7-8 and TRBJ1-2; TRBD1 agrees at 7 bases. Trimming took 6 bases from V and 10 from J; bases not matched to a gene: 23. The CDR3 is 17 amino acids. Germline V gives CDR1 SGHVS, CDR2 FQNEAQ.

This clonotype occurred many times. J is TRBJ2-3 and V is TRBV29-1, with D unresolved. The CDR3 extends over 11 amino acids. The germline CDR1 and CDR2 sequences are SQVTM and ANQGSEA. The V gene lost 7 bases and the J gene lost 6 bases, with 11 bases spanning the gap. CDR3: CSGLRRDTQYF. DNA for the CDR3: TGCAGCGGGCTGCGTAGGGATACGCAGTATTTT.

This clonotype appeared many times. The chain joins TRBV7-2 to TRBJ2-1, with TRBD2 matching over 12 bases. Germline trimming cut 5 bases from V and 5 bases from J; bases unmatched to any gene: 10. The CDR3 contains 17 residues. Germline-derived CDR1 and CDR2 are SGHTA and FQGNSA. The CDR3 reads CASSPRLTSGGNNEQFF. In nucleotides, the CDR3 is TGTGCCAGCAGCCCCAGGCTCACTAGCGGGGGGAACAATGAGCAGTTCTTC.

This clonotype appeared a few times. The chain joins TRBV15 to TRBJ1-1; 9 bases map to TRBD1. V was clipped by 2 bases and J by 7 bases; unmatched bases: 5. The germline CDR1 and CDR2 sequences are LNHNV and YYDKDF (reference sequence). This CDR3 contains 14 residues. DNA of the CDR3: TGTGCCACCAGCAGAACAGGGGGCGGGAATGAAGCTTTCTTT. It codes for CATSRTGGGNEAFF.

This clonotype showed up just a few times. The chain recombines TRBV5-4 with TRBJ2-1; 9 bases agree with TRBD2. V lost 6 bases to trimming and J lost 8 bases; unmatched junction nucleotides: 6. The CDR3 runs 13 residues. Germline CDR1 SGHNT, CDR2 YYREEE (reference sequence). The DNA of the CDR3 is TGTGCCAGCACTCGGCGCGGGAGGGATGAGCAGTTCTTC. Translation gives CASTRRGRDEQFF.

This clonotype was observed a few times. This chain joins TRBV28 and TRBJ2-3, with D maybe TRBD1 (7 bases). CDR3 size: 16 residues. CDR1 and CDR2 (germline): MDHEN, SYDVKM. With 5 bases removed from V and 0 bases from J, the gap between germline ends came to 15 bases. The CDR3 region is CASSPPRGTSTDTQYF. The CDR3, as DNA: TGTGCCAGCAGTCCCCCCAGGGGGACTAGCACAGATACGCAGTATTTT.

The chain is built from TRBV24-1 and TRBJ2-2; no firm D call. V lost 1 base and J 5 bases, leaving 7 bases between the germline ends. CDR1 KGHDR and CDR2 SFDVKD come from the germline V gene. The CDR3 is made up of 14 amino acids. The CDR3 sequence: CATSDFRETGELFF. In DNA, the CDR3 is TGTGCCACCAGTGATTTCAGAGAAACCGGGGAGCTGTTTTTT.

The chain joins TRBV5-1 to TRBJ1-6, with unresolved D. The CDR3 consists of 14 residues. CDR1 and CDR2 (germline): SGHRS, YFSETQ. Trimming pared 0 bases from V and 4 bases from J, leaving 5 bases between. In nucleotides, the CDR3 is TGCGCCAGCAGCTTGGAGGGTTATAATTCACCCCTCCACTTT. Protein product: CASSLEGYNSPLHF.

This clonotype occurred a few times. The rearrangement links TRBV19 to TRBJ1-2; D remains ambiguous. This CDR3 has 16 amino acids. V was shortened by 1 base and J by 3 bases, with 15 bases between the two germline ends. Looked up from germline, CDR1 is LNHDA and CDR2 is SQIVND (reference sequence). The CDR3 protein is CASSIVGVPLDYGYTF. As DNA, the CDR3 is TGTGCCAGTAGTATAGTAGGCGTTCCGCTTGACTATGGCTACACCTTC.

The gene calls are TRBV6-6 and TRBJ1-2, with 7 bases fitting TRBD1. This CDR3 has 12 residues. Per the germline V gene, CDR1 is MNHNY and CDR2 is SVGAGI (reference sequence). The trim removed 6 bases at V and 7 bases at J, leaving 5 bases unmatched. CDR3 sequence reads: CASSTGAGGYTF. CDR3 nucleotides: TGTGCCAGCAGCACAGGGGCCGGTGGCTACACCTTC.

This rearrangement joins TRBV28 to TRBJ1-5; D is ambiguous. This CDR3 is built from 12 residues. The germline CDR1 and CDR2 sequences are MDHEN and SYDVKM. V gave up 6 bases and J gave up 6 bases, with 9 bases separating them. The CDR3 here is CASSLLSQPQHF. As DNA, the CDR3 is TGTGCCAGCAGCCTCCTCTCTCAGCCCCAGCATTTT. Full variable domain (rest looked up from reference TRBV28 and TRBJ1-5): DVKVTQSSRYLVKRTGEKVFLECVQDMDHENMFWYRQDPGLGLRLIYFSYDVKMKEKGDIPEGYSVSREKKERFSLILESASTNQTSMYLCASSLLSQPQHFGDGTRLSIL.

V is TRBV5-1 and J is TRBJ1-2; the match to TRBD1 covers 10 bases. V lost 7 bases to trimming and J lost 3 bases; unmatched junction nucleotides: 15. CDR3 length: 17 residues. CDR1 and CDR2 from the germline V gene are SGHRS and YFSETQ. The DNA of the CDR3 is TGCGCCAGCCGCCCGACCCGGGACAGGGGTTATGACTATGGCTACACCTTC. This sequence encodes CASRPTRDRGYDYGYTF.

This chain uses TRBV4-1 with TRBJ2-2; D is ambiguous. V was cut by 0 bases and J by 1 base, with 15 bases left in between. Germline lookup yields CDR1 MGHRA and CDR2 YSYEKL. This CDR3 region has 18 residues. CDR3 in amino acids: CASSQDQWGFGNTGELFF. For the CDR3, the DNA is TGCGCCAGCAGCCAAGATCAATGGGGTTTTGGGAACACCGGGGAGCTGTTTTTT.